This section outlines one TCR beta chain sequence together with its context. This clonotype was seen many times. The antigen this receptor binds is unknown. Per-base quality was not reported, and no clone a single base away is much larger than it. V was cut back by 0 bases and J by 7 bases, leaving a gap of 13 bases between them. The CDR3 runs 15 residues from the cysteine to the phenylalanine. This entry keeps only the CDR3 DNA: 45 bases, framed from base 1. The germline V gene (reference sequence) specifies LNHNV as CDR1 and YYDKDF as CDR2. The data were obtained in a study of T cells in Graves' hyperthyroidism and ophthalmopathy (dated by TCRdb to the late 2010s). About the full investigation: Peripheral blood was sampled at the time of initial diagnosis, prior to any treatment. TCR V-J signatures able to tell the groups apart were searched for in a discovery cohort of 100 or so patients, of whom more than 40 had Graves' ophthalmopathy and 57 had stable Graves' hyperthyroidism. Whether ophthalmopathy could be predicted prospectively was tested in an independent validation cohort made up of approximately 19 hyperthyroidism patients plus 17 patients who later progressed to ophthalmopathy. For training and testing, the 100 or so patients in the discovery cohort were randomly divided in a 7:3 ratio. The study also compared thyroid tissue and blood T-cell repertoires from about six Graves' hyperthyroidism patients. Once sampling was done, hyperthyroidism patients were given methimazole at a starting dose of 30 mg daily, whereas ophthalmopathy patients were given high-dose intravenous methylprednisolone. The paper describes TCR Vbeta CDR3 sequencing of 135 peripheral blood samples, made up of 43 ophthalmopathy patients, some 76 hyperthyroidism patients and roughly 17 progressor patients.

Broader findings and caveats from the paper: In validation, progression to ophthalmopathy was predicted by the model with nearly 71% sensitivity and around 76% specificity, a median of around 5.9 months before onset. A model built on a 13 V-J signature distinguished ophthalmopathy from stable hyperthyroidism, reaching around 87% sensitivity and around 82% specificity in cross-validation and 80%/75% in testing. Sample size was not statistically predetermined, and investigators were not blinded to group allocation. Most expanded thyroid clonotypes (frequency above 0.001) were also detected in blood, suggesting blood repertoires may reflect thyroid immune responses.

A patient counted as having stable Graves' hyperthyroidism if no progression to ophthalmopathy occurred over 18 months of follow-up. Hyperthyroidism patients were newly diagnosed, with disease duration under 2 months, and aged 18 to 65 years. Patients with uncontrolled infections, other autoimmune diseases, pregnancy or lactation were excluded. Diagnoses relied on clinical symptoms, serum thyroxine and TRAb, thyroid ultrasound and orbital computed tomography. PBMCs were isolated from about 10 ml of fresh peripheral blood by Ficoll-Paque density gradient centrifugation. Total RNA was extracted with Trizol reagent, and quality was checked on an Agilent 2100 Bioanalyzer. The TCR beta CDR3 regions were amplified from RNA transcripts. The TCR CDR3 was subjected to a first round of RT-PCR using the HTBI primer set and the Qiagen OneStep RT-PCR kit. The libraries were constructed in a second round of multiplex PCR and then size-selected and purified. Paired-end sequencing of the libraries was performed with 100 bp reads on an Illumina HiSeq2000. The original pipeline was this. SOAPnuke was used to process the raw data, throwing out any read that contained adapters or uncalled bases, had a mean Phred below 15, or lacked an exact constant-primer or identifier match. High-quality paired reads were merged using COPE v1.2.5, and each unique nucleotide sequence was defined as a clonotype. MiTCR v1.1 was used to align the clonotypes against IMGT TRBV, TRBD and TRBJ reference segments. The analysis was restricted to V-J combinations with a frequency above 0.0001, which together covered 99% to 99.2% of the repertoires. A TCS score was defined as the ratio between F50 (clonal expansion) and ExV (chaos), using BLOSUM62-based TCRdist between CDR3 peptides within each V-J. Welch's t-statistics and random forest reduced 500 to 550 V-J features to 10 to 15, which were used in a naive Bayes classifier (R e1071). TCRdb reran the public reads through fastp at Q25 and MiXCR, keeping productive beta chains. Records with the same CDR3 protein are collapsed into one entry carrying the most frequent genes and DNA. TCRdb's processing, not the study's, gives the V and J calls here. The sample contains approximately 640,000 distinct CDR3 sequences, 15% to 20% of them found a single time. Together, the top ten hold 15% to 19% of the sample.

The origin of this receptor is a man between 45 and 60 years old with Graves' hyperthyroidism. The rearranged segments are TRBV15 and TRBJ2-1; TRBD2 is possibly the D segment (6 matching bases). Sequenced: blood. CDR3 region: CATSREQGGLNEQFF. The nucleotide sequence is given as TGTGCCACCAGCAGAGAGCAGGGAGGTTTAAATGAGCAGTTCTTC.